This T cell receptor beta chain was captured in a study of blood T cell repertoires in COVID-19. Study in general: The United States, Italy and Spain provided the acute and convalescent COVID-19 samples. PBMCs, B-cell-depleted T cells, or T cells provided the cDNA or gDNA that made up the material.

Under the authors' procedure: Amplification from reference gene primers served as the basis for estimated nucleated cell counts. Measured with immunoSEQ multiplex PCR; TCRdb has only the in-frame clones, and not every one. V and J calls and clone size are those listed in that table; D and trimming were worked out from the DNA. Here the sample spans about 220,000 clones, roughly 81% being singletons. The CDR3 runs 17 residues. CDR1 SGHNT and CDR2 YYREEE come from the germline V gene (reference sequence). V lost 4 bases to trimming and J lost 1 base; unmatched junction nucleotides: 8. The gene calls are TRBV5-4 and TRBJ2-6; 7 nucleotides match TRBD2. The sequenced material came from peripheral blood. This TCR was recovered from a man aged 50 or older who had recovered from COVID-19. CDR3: CASSKWTGGSGANVLTF. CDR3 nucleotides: TGTGCCAGCAGCAAATGGACGGGGGGTTCTGGGGCCAACGTCCTGACTTTC.